This is a list of T cell receptor beta chains from one sample in a study of Graves' ophthalmopathy and Graves' hyperthyroidism. TCRdb re-analysed the multiplex PCR reads in MiXCR, keeping a single row per CDR3 protein. The sample has roughly 400,000 distinct CDR3 sequences; approximately 15% are singletons. What was sequenced was peripheral blood. The receptors were gathered from a woman aged 18 to 35 with stable Graves' hyperthyroidism. Both conserved end residues are part of each CDR3. A D gene is named only where the DNA matches it firmly. Expanded clones get a size class; other rows say once, few or many, or leave the size out.

>TRBJ1-1|many|-|TRBV25-1
CASTSTGNTEAFF
TGTGCCAGTACCTCGACGGGGAACACTGAAGCTTTCTTT
>TRBJ1-1|many|-|TRBV6-2/TRBV6-3
CASRRLGNTEAFF
TGTGCCAGCAGAAGACTGGGAAACACTGAAGCTTTCTTT
>TRBJ1-2|many|-|TRBV18
CASSPAPLFGTNYGYTF
TGTGCCAGCTCACCAGCCCCCCTGTTTGGGACTAACTATGGCTACACCTTC
>TRBJ1-3|few|-|TRBV11-1
CASSSDLLSGNTIYF
TGTGCCAGCAGCTCAGACCTCCTCTCTGGAAACACCATATATTTT
>TRBJ2-5|many|-|TRBV12-3/TRBV12-4
CATGVGLQETQYF
TGTGCCACCGGCGTCGGGCTCCAAGAGACCCAGTACTTC
>TRBJ2-7|many|-|TRBV6-1
CASSEYLAHSYEQYF
TGTGCCAGCAGTGAATACCTAGCTCACTCCTACGAGCAGTACTTC
>TRBJ1-1|few|-|TRBV11-2
CASSLDGGRVGDTEAFF
TGTGCCAGCAGCTTAGACGGAGGCAGGGTCGGGGACACTGAAGCTTTCTTT
>TRBJ1-6|many|-|TRBV7-2
CASSFLGSTNSPLHF
TGTGCCAGCAGCTTTCTGGGTTCTACAAATTCACCCCTCCACTTT
>TRBJ1-5|many|TRBD1|TRBV12-5
CASGSPGGGNQPQHF
TGTGCTAGTGGTTCTCCAGGGGGGGGCAATCAGCCCCAGCATTTT
>TRBJ1-1|many|-|TRBV6-5
CASSYTTGLTEAFF
TGTGCCAGCAGTTATACTACAGGGCTCACTGAAGCTTTCTTT
>TRBJ1-1|many|-|TRBV12-3/TRBV12-4
CASSLAGGSTEAFF
TGTGCCAGCAGTTTAGCGGGGGGGAGCACTGAAGCTTTCTTT
>TRBJ2-5|many|-|TRBV7-9
CASSPMDPKETQYF
TGTGCCAGCAGCCCAATGGACCCAAAAGAGACCCAGTACTTC
>TRBJ2-5|many|-|TRBV24-1
CATSDPLKETQYF
TGTGCCACCAGTGACCCTCTTAAAGAGACCCAGTACTTC
>TRBJ1-2|many|-|TRBV2
CAREGRGDYGYTF
TGTGCCAGAGAGGGCAGGGGAGACTATGGCTACACCTTC
>TRBJ1-2|many|-|TRBV19
CASNRGSDYGYTF
TGTGCCAGTAACCGGGGATCGGACTATGGCTACACCTTC
>TRBJ2-7|-|-|TRBV5-1
CASSLAASSGEQYF
TGCGCCAGCAGCTTGGCCGCATCGTCGGGGGAGCAGTACTTC
>TRBJ2-5|many|-|TRBV6-1
CASSPTIETQYF
TGTGCCAGCAGTCCTACCATAGAGACCCAGTACTTC
>TRBJ2-5|few|TRBD1|TRBV7-9
CASRHRGLETQYF
TGTGCCAGCAGACACAGGGGTTTGGAGACCCAGTACTTC
>TRBJ1-1|many|-|TRBV20-1
CSAREGAGAQKTEAFF
TGCAGTGCTAGAGAGGGCGCCGGGGCGCAGAAGACTGAAGCTTTCTTT
>TRBJ2-7|few|-|TRBV20-1
CSVREPGADEQYF
TGCAGTGTCCGGGAGCCAGGGGCCGACGAGCAGTACTTC
>TRBJ1-1|many|TRBD1|TRBV18
CASSSGQGNAEAFF
TGTGCCAGCTCATCGGGACAGGGGAACGCTGAAGCTTTCTTT
>TRBJ2-4|many|TRBD1|TRBV6-2/TRBV6-3
CASSRQGLNIQYF
TGTGCCAGCAGCCGACAGGGGCTGAACATTCAGTACTTC
>TRBJ2-6|many|TRBD1|TRBV7-3
CASSLIGTGISSGANVLTF
TGTGCCAGCAGCTTAATAGGGACAGGGATAAGCTCTGGGGCCAACGTCCTGACTTTC
>TRBJ2-7|many|TRBD1|TRBV2
CASSDWGQGIYEQYF
TGTGCCAGCAGTGATTGGGGACAGGGTATCTACGAGCAGTACTTC
>TRBJ2-2|-|-|TRBV10-3
CAISDRGDTGELFF
TGTGCCATCAGTGACAGGGGGGACACCGGGGAGCTGTTTTTT
>TRBJ2-7|-|TRBD2|TRBV12-3/TRBV12-4
CASSSRLAGGDEQYF
TGTGCCAGCAGTTCCCGACTAGCGGGAGGGGACGAGCAGTACTTC
>TRBJ2-7|many|TRBD1|TRBV6-5
CASSYADPGQGAYEQYF
TGTGCCAGCAGTTACGCTGATCCGGGACAGGGGGCGTACGAGCAGTACTTC
>TRBJ2-4|once|TRBD2|TRBV28
CASSFRLAGENIQYF
TGTGCCAGCAGTTTCCGCCTAGCGGGAGAGAACATTCAGTACTTC
>TRBJ1-5|many|-|TRBV12-3/TRBV12-4
CASTSEQVNQPQHF
TGTGCCAGCACTTCTGAACAGGTCAATCAGCCCCAGCATTTT
>TRBJ1-6|-|-|TRBV6-1
CASPEEGSNSPLHF
TGTGCCAGCCCTGAGGAGGGGTCAAATTCACCCCTCCACTTT
>TRBJ1-5|many|-|TRBV20-1
CSARDMRGPDNQPQHF
TGCAGTGCTAGAGATATGCGGGGGCCAGACAATCAGCCCCAGCATTTT
>TRBJ2-7|few|-|TRBV18
CASSPRPGDASYEQYF
TGTGCCAGCTCACCACGTCCGGGGGACGCCTCCTACGAGCAGTACTTC
>TRBJ2-6|many|-|TRBV6-5
CASRGRPILLYSSGANVLTF
TGTGCCAGCAGAGGACGGCCAATCCTTCTTTATTCCTCTGGGGCCAACGTCCTGACTTTC
>TRBJ1-1|many|-|TRBV25-1
CASSEWGGGTEAFF
TGTGCCAGCAGTGAATGGGGGGGCGGCACTGAAGCTTTCTTT
>TRBJ1-1|many|-|TRBV19
CASSYPPPNTEAFF
TGTGCCAGTAGTTACCCCCCCCCCAACACTGAAGCTTTCTTT
>TRBJ1-1|many|-|TRBV19
CASTLRQSNTEAFF
TGTGCCAGTACCCTAAGACAGTCGAACACTGAAGCTTTCTTT
>TRBJ1-1|many|-|TRBV12-3/TRBV12-4
CASSTDWNTEAFF
TGTGCCAGCAGTACGGACTGGAACACTGAAGCTTTCTTT
>TRBJ1-2|many|-|TRBV5-4
CASSLARHQGKGYGYTF
TGTGCCAGCAGCTTGGCCCGTCATCAGGGCAAGGGCTATGGCTACACCTTC
>TRBJ1-1|-|-|TRBV7-3
CASSLNPGGVDEAFF
TGTGCCAGCAGCTTAAACCCGGGGGGCGTTGATGAAGCTTTCTTT
>TRBJ2-3|many|TRBD2|TRBV11-1
CASSLVGTTNLTDTQYF
TGTGCCAGCAGCTTAGTGGGGACTACAAACCTCACAGATACGCAGTATTTT
>TRBJ1-1|-|-|TRBV2
CAPRRGPTEAFF
TGTGCCCCTCGGCGGGGGCCCACTGAAGCTTTCTTT